Below are 21 T cell receptor beta chains sequenced from a single sample in a study of shared clonotypes between healthy human individuals. Profiled with immunoSEQ multiplex PCR; TCRdb holds only in-frame clones, not every one. Among 2 million to 2.5 million clones, about 95% were seen once, and the ten largest hold roughly 1%. Naivety among CD8 cells was defined by CD45RO negativity and positive CCR7 selection, thereby excluding terminally differentiated effector memory CD45RA+ cells. Sample: naive CD8+ T cells sorted from blood. These receptors originate from a man aged 18-30 years in good health.

This clone appeared once. This chain joins TRBV13 and TRBJ1-1; a possible D gene is TRBD1 (5 bases). The CDR3 runs 13 residues. V shed 5 bases and J shed 1 base, with 8 bases lying between them. Germline CDR1 reads PRHDT; CDR2 reads FYEKMQ (reference sequence). CDR3 sequence reads: CASSAGQNTEAFF. CDR3 bases: TGTGCCAGCAGCGCTGGACAGAACACTGAAGCTTTCTTT.

This sequence joins TRBV27 and TRBJ2-1, with D perhaps given as TRBD1 or TRBD2 (5 bases each). From germline, CDR1 is MNHEY and CDR2 SMNVEV (reference sequence). The CDR3 runs to 16 residues. V lost 0 bases to trimming and J lost 2 bases, with 11 bases between them. The CDR3 coding sequence is TGTGCCAGCAGTTTATCAGGGACCAATCCCTACAATGAGCAGTTCTTC. Residues: CASSLSGTNPYNEQFF.

V is TRBV2 and J is TRBJ2-3; tentatively, D is TRBD1 (6 bases). CDR1 and CDR2 from the germline V gene are SNHLY and FYNNEI. The CDR3 spans 14 residues. V dropped 9 bases and J dropped 4 bases, with 17 bases sitting between them. The CDR3 here is CASTGQTSPDTQYF. CDR3 nucleotides: TGTGCCAGTACGGGACAAACCTCCCCAGATACGCAGTATTTT.

The CDR3 protein is CATAPGLGTDTQYF. The CDR3 coding sequence is TGTGCCACCGCCCCAGGTCTTGGCACAGATACGCAGTATTTT. The J gene is TRBJ2-3, the V gene TRBV9; D uncertain. Trimming took 9 bases from V and 1 from J, leaving 15 bases between them. Per the germline V gene, CDR1 is SGDLS and CDR2 is YYNGEE. The CDR3 consists of 14 residues. Full variable domain (outside the CDR3, taken from reference TRBV9 and TRBJ2-3): DSGVTQTPKHLITATGQRVTLRCSPRSGDLSVYWYQQSLDQGLQFLIQYYNGEERAKGNILERFSAQQFPDLHSELNLSSLELGDSALYFCATAPGLGTDTQYFGPGTRLTVL.

The chain carries TRBV27 and TRBJ1-2; 9 nucleotides align to TRBD1. The ends lost 5 bases at V and 8 bases at J; junction bases unmatched: 12. Germline CDR1 is MNHEY and CDR2 is SMNVEV (reference sequence). This CDR3 is 15 amino acids long. For the CDR3, the DNA is TGTGCCAGCAGTACCCGGACAGGGGACTTGAGAGGCTACACCTTC. It specifies CASSTRTGDLRGYTF.

The chain carries TRBV6-1 and TRBJ2-2; D is unclear. This CDR3 spans 15 amino acids. Between the trimmed V and J ends, which lost 5 bases and 0 bases, there was a span of 10 bases. Germline CDR1 MNHNS, CDR2 SASEGT. In DNA, the CDR3 is TGTGCCAGCAGTATCTACACTACGAACACCGGGGAGCTGTTTTTT. This encodes CASSIYTTNTGELFF.

CDR3 in DNA: TGTGCCAGCAGTTACAGGGGGCGCGGGAATGAGCAGTTCTTC. It translates to CASSYRGRGNEQFF. V gene TRBV6-5 combines with J gene TRBJ2-1, with 7 bases identical to TRBD1. CDR1 and CDR2 (germline): MNHEY, SVGAGI. CDR3 size: 14 residues. The J segment lost 7 bases and the V segment lost 2 bases, leaving 5 bases of the junction unmatched.

This clone was recorded only once. The CDR3: CASSLAARGSAGELFF. In DNA, the CDR3 is TGTGCCAGCAGCTTAGCTGCCAGGGGATCGGCCGGGGAGCTGTTTTTT. This chain links TRBV11-2 with TRBJ2-2; D is possibly TRBD1 (6 bases). There are 16 residues in the CDR3. V was clipped by 1 base and J by 6 bases, with 15 bases between them. Germline V gene lookup returns CDR1 SGHAT and CDR2 FQNNGV. Looking up the rest from reference TRBV11-2 and TRBJ2-2 gives the full variable domain: EAGVAQSPRYKIIEKRQSVAFWCNPISGHATLYWYQQILGQGPKLLIQFQNNGVVDDSQLPKDRFSAERLKGVDSTLKIQPAKLEDSAVYLCASSLAARGSAGELFFGEGSRLTVL.

The chain joins TRBV29-1 to TRBJ1-2; D gene uncertain. This CDR3 has 11 amino acids. V was shortened by 2 bases and J by 6 bases, with 7 bases between the two germline ends. Germline values: CDR1 SQVTM, CDR2 ANQGSEA. The CDR3 spells CSVEWQNGYTF. CDR3 in DNA: TGCAGCGTTGAATGGCAGAATGGCTACACCTTC.

The genes are TRBV9 and TRBJ1-1, with 8 bases that match TRBD1. J lost 0 bases, V lost 4 bases, and 11 bases had no gene match. In germline, CDR1 is SGDLS, CDR2 YYNGEE. CDR3 length: 17 amino acids. The CDR3 nucleotides read TGTGCCAGCAGCCCCCTAGGACAGGGTTACATGAACACTGAAGCTTTCTTT. Encoded protein: CASSPLGQGYMNTEAFF. The full variable domain, in which reference TRBV9 and TRBJ1-1 provide the parts outside the CDR3, is DSGVTQTPKHLITATGQRVTLRCSPRSGDLSVYWYQQSLDQGLQFLIQYYNGEERAKGNILERFSAQQFPDLHSELNLSSLELGDSALYFCASSPLGQGYMNTEAFFGQGTRLTVV.

The chain combines TRBV27 with TRBJ2-7; 12 nucleotides line up with TRBD1. Germline V lookup: CDR1 MNHEY, CDR2 SMNVEV (reference sequence). The CDR3 has 17 amino acids. Trimming removed 2 bases from V and 6 bases from J; junction bases left unmatched: 11. CDR3 nucleotide sequence: TGTGCCAGCAGTTTAGTGGGGGACAGGGGGCATAGTAGCGAGCAGTACTTC. Residues: CASSLVGDRGHSSEQYF.

The chain couples TRBV9 to TRBJ2-3; weak D call: TRBD2 (5 bases). Trimming removed 0 bases at V and 0 bases at J, with 8 bases between. This CDR3 region has 15 residues. Germline V gene sequence: CDR1 SGDLS, CDR2 YYNGEE. The CDR3 nucleotides read TGTGCCAGCAGCGTAGACGACTACAGCACAGATACGCAGTATTTT. It is translated as CASSVDDYSTDTQYF.

This chain's CDR3 is CASRTGPYEQYF. In DNA, the CDR3 is TGTGCCAGCAGGACAGGCCCCTACGAGCAGTACTTC. The J gene is TRBJ2-7, the V gene TRBV28; a weak D match, TRBD1 (6 bases). There are 12 residues in the CDR3. The V gene lost 6 bases and the J gene lost 2 bases, with 8 bases spanning the gap. From germline, CDR1 is MDHEN and CDR2 SYDVKM.

This chain uses TRBV9 with TRBJ2-5, with 11 positions matching TRBD2. The trim removed 2 bases at V and 5 bases at J, leaving 5 bases unmatched. This CDR3 region has 15 residues. Per the germline V gene, CDR1 is SGDLS and CDR2 is YYNGEE. The CDR3 nucleotides read TGTGCCAGCAGCGTTGCTAGCGGGGGGCGGGAGACCCAGTACTTC. Encoded protein: CASSVASGGRETQYF.

The chain has TRBV6-6 and TRBJ2-3, with 9 nucleotides matching TRBD2. Germline V lookup: CDR1 MNHNY, CDR2 SVGAGI (reference sequence). V was pared by 1 base and J by 6 bases, with 2 bases of the junction left unmatched. CDR3 length equals 14 residues. The CDR3 bases are TGTGCCAGCAGTTACTTCACTAGCGGGGATACGCAGTATTTT. Translation: CASSYFTSGDTQYF.

This clone was seen once. The chain links TRBV11-2 to TRBJ2-5, with D possibly TRBD2 on 6 matching bases. The CDR3 is 15 amino acids. With 1 base removed from V and 2 bases from J, the gap between germline ends came to 11 bases. Germline V gene data show CDR1 as SGHAT and CDR2 as FQNNGV. CDR3 bases: TGTGCCAGCAGCTTAGCTGCTAGCGTTCAAGAGACCCAGTACTTC. It specifies CASSLAASVQETQYF.

The CDR3 sequence: CASSVGDFTGELFF. The CDR3 region has the DNA TGTGCCAGCAGCGTAGGGGACTTCACCGGGGAGCTGTTTTTT. V and J are TRBV9 and TRBJ2-2; D may be TRBD2 (6 bases). Germline assignment: CDR1 SGDLS and CDR2 YYNGEE. V shed 0 bases and J shed 4 bases, with 7 bases lying between them. The CDR3 is 14 amino acids.

For the CDR3, the DNA is TGTGCCAGCAGTTGGGGCAAATTTTCACCCCTCCACTTT. This sequence encodes CASSWGKFSPLHF. V gene TRBV27 combines with J gene TRBJ1-6; TRBD1 might be the D (5 bases). Germline assignment: CDR1 MNHEY and CDR2 SMNVEV (reference sequence). V lost 4 bases and J lost 9, with 10 bases in between. The CDR3 totals 13 residues.

V usage is TRBV11-2 and J usage is TRBJ2-3; D might be TRBD1 or TRBD2, each matching 5 bases. The CDR3 loop spans 16 amino acids. The germline V gene has CDR1 SGHAT and CDR2 FQNNGV. V was pared by 1 base and J by 2 bases, with 13 bases between. The CDR3 protein is CASSLGIYGTTDTQYF. Here the CDR3 DNA reads TGTGCCAGCAGCTTAGGTATATACGGGACCACAGATACGCAGTATTTT.

The rearrangement joins TRBV9 to TRBJ2-2; D is possibly TRBD1 or TRBD2 (5 bases each). The germline V gene encodes CDR1 SGDLS and CDR2 YYNGEE. This CDR3 has 17 residues. V was pared by 4 bases and J by 5 bases, with 21 bases between. The CDR3 DNA reads TGTGCCAGCAGCTTCCGCTCCCCCGGGACCCAAACCGGGGAGCTGTTTTTT. Protein sequence: CASSFRSPGTQTGELFF.

The V gene is TRBV9, the J gene TRBJ1-1, with 9 nucleotides matching TRBD1. The CDR3 is 16 residues long. The V segment lost 3 bases and the J segment 1 base; nucleotides outside the gene matches: 7. CDR1 SGDLS and CDR2 YYNGEE come from the germline V gene. CDR3 sequence (DNA): TGTGCCAGCAGCGGCAGGGACAGGGAGGGGAACACTGAAGCTTTCTTT. It is translated as CASSGRDREGNTEAFF.